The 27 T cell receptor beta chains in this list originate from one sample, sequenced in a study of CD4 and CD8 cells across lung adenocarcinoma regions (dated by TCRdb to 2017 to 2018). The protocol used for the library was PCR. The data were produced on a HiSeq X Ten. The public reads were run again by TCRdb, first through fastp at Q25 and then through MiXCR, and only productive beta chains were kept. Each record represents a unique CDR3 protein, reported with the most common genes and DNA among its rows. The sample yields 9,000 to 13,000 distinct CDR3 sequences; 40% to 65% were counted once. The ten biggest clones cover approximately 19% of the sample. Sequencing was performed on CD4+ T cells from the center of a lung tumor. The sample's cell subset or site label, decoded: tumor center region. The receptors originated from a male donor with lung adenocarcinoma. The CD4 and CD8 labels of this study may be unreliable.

The CDR3, as DNA: TGTGCCAGCAGTTTCCTCTTGGGCGTCCTGACTTTC. This gives the protein CASSFLLGVLTF. V and J are TRBV6-5 and TRBJ2-6; D is unresolved. Germline V gene data show CDR1 as MNHEY and CDR2 as SVGAGI. This CDR3 has 12 amino acids. The germline V and J ends were trimmed by 4 bases and 12 bases, with 10 bases remaining between them.

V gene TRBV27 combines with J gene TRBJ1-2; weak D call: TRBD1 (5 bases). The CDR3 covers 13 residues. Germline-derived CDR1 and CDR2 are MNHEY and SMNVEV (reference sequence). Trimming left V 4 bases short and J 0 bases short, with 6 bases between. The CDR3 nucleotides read TGTGCCAGCAGTTCGGGACCTAACTATGGCTACACCTTC. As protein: CASSSGPNYGYTF.

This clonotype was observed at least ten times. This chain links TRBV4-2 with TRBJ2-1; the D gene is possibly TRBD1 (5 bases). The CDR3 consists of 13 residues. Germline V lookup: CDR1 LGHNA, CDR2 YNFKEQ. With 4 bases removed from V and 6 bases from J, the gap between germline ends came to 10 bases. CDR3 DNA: TGTGCCAGCAGCCGCTTAAGGGGCAATGAGCAGTTCTTC. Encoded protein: CASSRLRGNEQFF.

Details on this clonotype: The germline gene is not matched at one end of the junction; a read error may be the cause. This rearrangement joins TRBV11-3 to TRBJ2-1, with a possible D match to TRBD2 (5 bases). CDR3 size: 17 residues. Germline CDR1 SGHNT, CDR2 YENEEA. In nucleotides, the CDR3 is TGTGCCAGCAGCTTAGGGCTGGCGGGTCTCGCGAACAATAAGCAGTTCTTC. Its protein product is CASSLGLAGLANNKQFF.

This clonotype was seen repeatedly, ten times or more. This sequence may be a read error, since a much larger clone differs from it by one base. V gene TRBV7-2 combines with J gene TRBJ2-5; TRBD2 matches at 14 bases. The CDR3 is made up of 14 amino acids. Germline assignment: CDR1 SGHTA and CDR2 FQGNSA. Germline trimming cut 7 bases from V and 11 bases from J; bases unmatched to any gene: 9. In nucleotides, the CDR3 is TGTGCCAGCACTTGGACTAGCGGGAGGTATGAGCAGTACTTC. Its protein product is CASTWTSGRYEQYF.

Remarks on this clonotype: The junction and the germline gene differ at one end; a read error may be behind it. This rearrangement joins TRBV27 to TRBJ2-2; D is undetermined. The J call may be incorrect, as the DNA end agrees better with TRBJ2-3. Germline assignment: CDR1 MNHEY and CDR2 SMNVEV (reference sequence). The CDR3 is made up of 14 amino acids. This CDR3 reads CLSSQALVTGTQYF. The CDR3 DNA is TGCCTCAGCAGCCAGGCTCTGGTCACCGGTACGCAGTATTTT.

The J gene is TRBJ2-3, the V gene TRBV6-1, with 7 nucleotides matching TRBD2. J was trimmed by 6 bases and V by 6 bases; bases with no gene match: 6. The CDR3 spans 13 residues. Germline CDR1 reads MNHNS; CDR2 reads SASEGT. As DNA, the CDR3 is TGTGCCAGCAGAGCGGGACTATCGGATACGCAGTATTTT. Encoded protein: CASRAGLSDTQYF.

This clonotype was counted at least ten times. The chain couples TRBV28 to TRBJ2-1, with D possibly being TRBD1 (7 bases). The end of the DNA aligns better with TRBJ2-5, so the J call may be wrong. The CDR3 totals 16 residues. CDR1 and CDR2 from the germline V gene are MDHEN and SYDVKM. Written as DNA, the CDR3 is TGTGCCAGCAGTCCGTACAGGACAGGAGGGCTAGAGACCCAGTACTTC. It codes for CASSPYRTGGLETQYF.

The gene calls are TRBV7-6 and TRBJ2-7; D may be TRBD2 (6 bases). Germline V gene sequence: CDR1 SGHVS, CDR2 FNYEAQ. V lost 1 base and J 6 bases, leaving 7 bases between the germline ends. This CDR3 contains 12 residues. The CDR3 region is CASSLGGGEQYF. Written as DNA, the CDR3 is TGTGCCAGCAGCTTAGGGGGAGGCGAGCAGTACTTC.

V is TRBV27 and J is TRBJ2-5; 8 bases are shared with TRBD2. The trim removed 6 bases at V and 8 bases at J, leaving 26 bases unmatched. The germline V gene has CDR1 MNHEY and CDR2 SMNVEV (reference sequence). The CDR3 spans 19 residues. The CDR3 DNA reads TGTGCCAGCAGAGCCACGGGGGGGGCGGGGGGCCCTGGCCCAGATACCCAGTACTTC. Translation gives CASRATGGAGGPGPDTQYF.

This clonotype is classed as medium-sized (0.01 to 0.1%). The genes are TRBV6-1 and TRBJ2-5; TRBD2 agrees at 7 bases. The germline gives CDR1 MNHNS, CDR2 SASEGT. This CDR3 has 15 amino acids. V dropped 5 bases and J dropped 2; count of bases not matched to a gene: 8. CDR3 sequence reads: CASSTLGGGQETQYF. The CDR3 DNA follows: TGTGCCAGCAGTACACTGGGGGGGGGTCAAGAGACCCAGTACTTC.

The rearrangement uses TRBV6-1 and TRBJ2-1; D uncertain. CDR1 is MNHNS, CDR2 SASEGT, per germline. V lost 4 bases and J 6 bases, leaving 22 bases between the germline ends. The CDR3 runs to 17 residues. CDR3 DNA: TGTGCCAGCAGTGTCTTACGAATCGGGCTACGAGGCAATGAGCAGTTCTTC. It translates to CASSVLRIGLRGNEQFF.

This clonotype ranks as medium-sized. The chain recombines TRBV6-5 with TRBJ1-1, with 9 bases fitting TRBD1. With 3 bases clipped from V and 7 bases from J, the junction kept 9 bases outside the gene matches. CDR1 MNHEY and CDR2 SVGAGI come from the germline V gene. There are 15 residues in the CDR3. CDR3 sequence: CASSYAGQGGLEAFF. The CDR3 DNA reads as TGTGCCAGCAGTTATGCGGGACAGGGAGGCCTTGAAGCTTTCTTT.

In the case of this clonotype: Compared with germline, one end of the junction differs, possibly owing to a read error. CDR3 nucleotide sequence: TGTGCCAGGGGGTTCGGAGGGGTTGACCCAGATACCCAGTATTTT. Translating gives CARGFGGVDPDTQYF. The chain joins TRBV27 to TRBJ2-3, with a weak D call TRBD2 (6 bases). This CDR3 has 15 residues. The germline CDR1 and CDR2 sequences are MNHEY and SMNVEV (reference sequence).

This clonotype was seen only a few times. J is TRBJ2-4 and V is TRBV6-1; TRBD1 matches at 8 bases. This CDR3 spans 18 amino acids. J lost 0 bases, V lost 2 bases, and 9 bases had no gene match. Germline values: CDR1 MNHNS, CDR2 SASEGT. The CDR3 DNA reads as TGTGCCAGCAGTGAAAGGACAGGGCGGGGACTAGCCAAAAACATTCAGTACTTC. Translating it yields CASSERTGRGLAKNIQYF.

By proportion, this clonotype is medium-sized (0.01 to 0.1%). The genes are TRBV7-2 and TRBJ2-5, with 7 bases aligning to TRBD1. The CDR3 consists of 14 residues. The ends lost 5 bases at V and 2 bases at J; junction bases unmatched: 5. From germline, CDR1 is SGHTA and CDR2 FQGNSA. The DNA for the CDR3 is TGTGCCAGCAGCCGGTCGGGACAGCAAGAGACCCAGTACTTC. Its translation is CASSRSGQQETQYF.

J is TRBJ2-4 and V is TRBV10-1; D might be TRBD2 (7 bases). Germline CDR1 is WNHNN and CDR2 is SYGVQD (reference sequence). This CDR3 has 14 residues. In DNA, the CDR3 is TGCGCGGGGCACGGGGGGCGTGACCAAGAGATTCAGTACTTC. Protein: CAGHGGRDQEIQYF.

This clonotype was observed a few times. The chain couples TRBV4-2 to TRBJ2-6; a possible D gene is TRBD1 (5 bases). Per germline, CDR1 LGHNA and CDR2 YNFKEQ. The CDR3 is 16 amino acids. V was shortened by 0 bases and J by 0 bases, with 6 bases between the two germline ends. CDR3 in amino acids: CASSQEGLSGANVLTF. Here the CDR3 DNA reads TGTGCCAGCAGCCAAGAGGGGCTCTCTGGGGCCAACGTCCTGACTTTC.

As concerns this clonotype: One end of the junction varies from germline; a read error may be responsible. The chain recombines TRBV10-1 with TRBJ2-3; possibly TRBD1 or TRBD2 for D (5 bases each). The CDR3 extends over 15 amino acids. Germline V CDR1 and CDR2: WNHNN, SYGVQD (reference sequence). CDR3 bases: TGCGCCAGCAGTGCGGGGACGAGCGATACAGATACGCAGTACTTT. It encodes CASSAGTSDTDTQYF.

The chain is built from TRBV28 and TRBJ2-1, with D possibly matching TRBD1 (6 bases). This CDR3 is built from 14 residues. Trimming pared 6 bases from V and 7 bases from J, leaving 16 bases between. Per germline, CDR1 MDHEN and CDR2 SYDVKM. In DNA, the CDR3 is TGTGCCAGCAGCTATACCACAGGGTGGAATGAGCAGTTCTTC. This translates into CASSYTTGWNEQFF. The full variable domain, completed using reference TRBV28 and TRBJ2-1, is DVKVTQSSRYLVKRTGEKVFLECVQDMDHENMFWYRQDPGLGLRLIYFSYDVKMKEKGDIPEGYSVSREKKERFSLILESASTNQTSMYLCASSYTTGWNEQFFGPGTRLTVL.

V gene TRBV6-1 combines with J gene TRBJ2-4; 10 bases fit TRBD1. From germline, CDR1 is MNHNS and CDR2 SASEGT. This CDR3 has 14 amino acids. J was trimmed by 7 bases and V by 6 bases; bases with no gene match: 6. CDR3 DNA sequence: TGTGCCAGCAGAATGACAGGGGGCCAGAACATTCAGTACTTC. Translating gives CASRMTGGQNIQYF.

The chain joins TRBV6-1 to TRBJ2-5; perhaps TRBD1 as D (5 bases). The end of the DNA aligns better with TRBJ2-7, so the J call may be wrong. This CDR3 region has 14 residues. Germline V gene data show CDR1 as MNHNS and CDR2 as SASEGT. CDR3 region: CASRTTTASYEQYF. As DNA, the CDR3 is TGTGCCAGCAGGACGACGACAGCTTCTTACGAGCAGTACTTC.

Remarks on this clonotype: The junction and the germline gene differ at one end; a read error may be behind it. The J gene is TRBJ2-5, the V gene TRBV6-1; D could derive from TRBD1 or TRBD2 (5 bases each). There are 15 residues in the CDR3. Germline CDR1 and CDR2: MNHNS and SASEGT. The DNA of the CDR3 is TGTGCCAGGAGTGAGGGGAGCCGTGAGCCAGATACCCAGTACTTC. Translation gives CARSEGSREPDTQYF.

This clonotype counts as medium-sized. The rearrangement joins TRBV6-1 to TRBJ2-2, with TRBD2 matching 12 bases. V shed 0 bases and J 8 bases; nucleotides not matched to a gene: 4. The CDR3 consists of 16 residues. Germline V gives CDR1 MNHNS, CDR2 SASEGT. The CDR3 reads CASSEALAGGQGELFF. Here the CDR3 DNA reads TGTGCCAGCAGTGAAGCCCTAGCGGGAGGGCAAGGGGAGCTGTTTTTT.

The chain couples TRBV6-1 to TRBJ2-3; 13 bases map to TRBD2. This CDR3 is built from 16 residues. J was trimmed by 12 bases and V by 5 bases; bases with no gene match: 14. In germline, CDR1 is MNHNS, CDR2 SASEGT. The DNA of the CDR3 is TGTGCCAGCAGTAGGACTAGCGGGAGTCTCCCAGAGACCCAGTATTTT. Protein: CASSRTSGSLPETQYF.

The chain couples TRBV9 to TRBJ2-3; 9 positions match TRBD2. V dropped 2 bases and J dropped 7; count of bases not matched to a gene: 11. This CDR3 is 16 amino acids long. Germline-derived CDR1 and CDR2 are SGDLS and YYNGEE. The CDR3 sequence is CASSVGSGRYLNTQYF. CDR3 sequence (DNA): TGTGCCAGCAGCGTTGGCAGCGGGAGGTATCTGAATACGCAGTATTTT. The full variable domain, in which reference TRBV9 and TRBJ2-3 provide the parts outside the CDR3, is DSGVTQTPKHLITATGQRVTLRCSPRSGDLSVYWYQQSLDQGLQFLIQYYNGEERAKGNILERFSAQQFPDLHSELNLSSLELGDSALYFCASSVGSGRYLNTQYFGPGTRLTVL.

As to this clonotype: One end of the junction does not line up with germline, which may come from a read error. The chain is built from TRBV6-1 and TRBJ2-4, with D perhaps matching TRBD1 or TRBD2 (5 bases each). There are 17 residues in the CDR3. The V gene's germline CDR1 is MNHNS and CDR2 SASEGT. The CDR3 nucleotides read TGTGCCAGCAGCCGCATCACGGGGACGAGCGGCAAAGATACGCAGTATTTC. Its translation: CASSRITGTSGKDTQYF.